This T cell receptor (beta chain) was documented in a study of T cell repertoires in cytomegalovirus infection. Study-wide background: As its CMV epitopes, the study selected recently identified HLA-C-restricted and well-studied HLA-B-restricted targets. Public TCR beta signature analysis indicated the presence of both CMV infection and matching HLA type. The study, taken as a whole, reports: Adding up the frequency of public TCR beta families identified people who carried CMV plus the relevant HLA. The response measured ex vivo was dominated by TCR beta clonotypes (HLA-C-restricted and CMV-specific).

Concerning this clonotype itself: The antigen remains unidentified.

The CDR3 spans 15 residues. The V gene end was trimmed by 6 bases and the J gene end by 2 bases; junction bases not matched to a gene: 6. TCRdb re-derived calls from the reads in MiXCR, one entry per CDR3 protein. This repertoire shows fewer than 70,000 distinct CDR3 sequences, less than 30% found once; its top ten account for 59%. The receptor's source is a human donor in good health (CMV status not recorded). Some clones in this sample may be carry-over from other donors' samples. The V and J genes are TRBV12-3 or TRBV12-4 and TRBJ2-7, with 11 bases identical to TRBD2. This specimen was CD8+ T cells from cultured PBMCs, taken from culture after CMV antigen stimulation. CDR3 loop: CASSPLAGGPYEQYF. CDR3 nucleotide sequence: TGTGCCAGCAGCCCATTAGCGGGAGGGCCCTACGAGCAGTACTTC.